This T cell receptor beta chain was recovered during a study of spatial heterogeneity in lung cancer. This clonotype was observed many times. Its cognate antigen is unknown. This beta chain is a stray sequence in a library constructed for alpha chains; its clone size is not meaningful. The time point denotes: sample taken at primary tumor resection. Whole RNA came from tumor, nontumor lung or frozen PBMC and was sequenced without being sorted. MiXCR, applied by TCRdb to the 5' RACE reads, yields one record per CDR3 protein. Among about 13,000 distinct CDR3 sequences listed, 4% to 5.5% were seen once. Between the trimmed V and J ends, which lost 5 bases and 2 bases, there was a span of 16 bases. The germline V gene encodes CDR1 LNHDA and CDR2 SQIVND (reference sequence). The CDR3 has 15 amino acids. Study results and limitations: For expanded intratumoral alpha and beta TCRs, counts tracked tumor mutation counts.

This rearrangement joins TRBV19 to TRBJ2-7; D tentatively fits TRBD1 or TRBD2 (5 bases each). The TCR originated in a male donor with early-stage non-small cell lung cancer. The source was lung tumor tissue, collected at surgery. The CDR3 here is CASSPLEGLAYEQYF. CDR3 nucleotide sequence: TGTGCCAGTAGTCCACTCGAGGGGCTAGCCTACGAGCAGTACTTC. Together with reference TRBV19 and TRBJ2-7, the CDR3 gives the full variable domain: DGGITQSPKYLFRKEGQNVTLSCEQNLNHDAMYWYRQDPGQGLRLIYYSQIVNDFQKGDIAEGYSVSREKKESFPLTVTSAQKNPTAFYLCASSPLEGLAYEQYFGPGTRLTVT.